This TCR beta chain was retrieved from a study of T cell responses to AZD1222 COVID-19 vaccine. V was trimmed by 2 bases and J by 0 bases, leaving 6 bases between them. This CDR3 has 14 residues. Germline-derived CDR1 and CDR2 are MNHEY and SVGEGT. As regards this clone: The target antigen is unknown.

Here immunoSEQ multiplex PCR was the method, and the copy in TCRdb shows in-frame clones only, minus some. This repertoire shows 65,000 to 70,000 clones, 83% found once; its top ten account for roughly 6.5%. Notes on the study in general: Baseline seropositivity characterized only a handful of AZD1222 recipients. Mapped onto spike, vaccine-associated CD4 TCRs spanned it and were dominant at 160-218 and 743-854. Regions left unmutated in variants are reportedly the target of nearly half of spike-specific TCRs. Donors, mostly white British, included more females; clonal diversity was possibly underestimated.

Source: peripheral blood, taken 28 days after the second AZD1222 dose. The chain employs TRBV6-2 or TRBV6-3 and TRBJ2-3; D gene unclear. This sequence was found in an adult who received the AZD1222 COVID-19 vaccine. The CDR3 DNA sequence: TGTGCCAGCAGTTACATCACTAGCACAGATACGCAGTATTTT. Its translation: CASSYITSTDTQYF.